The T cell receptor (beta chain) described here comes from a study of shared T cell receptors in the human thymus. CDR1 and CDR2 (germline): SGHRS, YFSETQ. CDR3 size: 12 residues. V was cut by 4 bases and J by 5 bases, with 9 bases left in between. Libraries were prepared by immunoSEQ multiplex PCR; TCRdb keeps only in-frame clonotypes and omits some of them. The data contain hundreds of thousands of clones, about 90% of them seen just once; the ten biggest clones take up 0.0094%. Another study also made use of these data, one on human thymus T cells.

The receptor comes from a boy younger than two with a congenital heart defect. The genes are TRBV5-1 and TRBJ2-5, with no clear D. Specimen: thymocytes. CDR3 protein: CASSEDGETQYF. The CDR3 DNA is TGCGCCAGCAGCGAAGACGGGGAGACCCAGTACTTC.